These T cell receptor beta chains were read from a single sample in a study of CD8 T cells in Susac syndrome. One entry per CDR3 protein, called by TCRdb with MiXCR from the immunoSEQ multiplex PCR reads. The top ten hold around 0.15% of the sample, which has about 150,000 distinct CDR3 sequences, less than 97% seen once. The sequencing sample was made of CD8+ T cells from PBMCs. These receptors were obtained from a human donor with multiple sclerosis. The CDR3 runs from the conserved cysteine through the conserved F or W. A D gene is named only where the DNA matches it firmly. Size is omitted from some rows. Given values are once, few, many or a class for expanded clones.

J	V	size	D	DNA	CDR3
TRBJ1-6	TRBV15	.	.	TGTGCCACCAGCAGAGATGCCGTTTCGCCCCTCCACTTT	CATSRDAVSPLHF
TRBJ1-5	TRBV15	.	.	TGTGCCACCAGCCCGGACCGGGGAAATCAGCCCCAGCATTTT	CATSPDRGNQPQHF
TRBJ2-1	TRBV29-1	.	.	TGCAGCGTCGTTGGGCCATGGGACAATGAGCAGTTCTTC	CSVVGPWDNEQFF
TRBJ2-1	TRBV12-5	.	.	TGTGCTAGTGGTTTGGTCCGTGAGCAGTTCTTC	CASGLVREQFF
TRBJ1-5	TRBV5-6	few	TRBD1	TGTGCCAGCAGCTTGGGACAGGGGTCTCAGCCCCAGCATTTT	CASSLGQGSQPQHF
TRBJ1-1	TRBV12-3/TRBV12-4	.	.	TGTGCCAGCAGTACGGGACTCTCAAACACTGAAGCTTTCTTT	CASSTGLSNTEAFF
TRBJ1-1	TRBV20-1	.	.	TGCAGTGCTAGGGGGACCGAGAACCTGAACACTGAAGCTTTCTTT	CSARGTENLNTEAFF
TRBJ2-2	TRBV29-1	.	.	TGCAGCGTTATCTGGGGGGATACCGGGGAGCTGTTTTTT	CSVIWGDTGELFF
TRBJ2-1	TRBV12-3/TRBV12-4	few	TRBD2	TGTGCCAGCAGTCCACTAGCGGGGGGGAATGAGCAGTTCTTC	CASSPLAGGNEQFF
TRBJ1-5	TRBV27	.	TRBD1	TGTGCCAGCAGTATGATCGGGACAGGAAATCAGCCCCAGCATTTT	CASSMIGTGNQPQHF
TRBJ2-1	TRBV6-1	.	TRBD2	TGTGCCAGCAGTGAAGTCAGCGGGGGAAGCAATGAGCAGTTCTTC	CASSEVSGGSNEQFF
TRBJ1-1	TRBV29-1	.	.	TGCAGCGTCGAGAGGGGGGGAGCTTTCTTT	CSVERGGAFF
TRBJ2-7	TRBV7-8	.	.	TGTGCCAGCAGCCCGGGACGGACAACCTACGAGCAGTACTTC	CASSPGRTTYEQYF
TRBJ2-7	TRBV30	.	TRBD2	TGTGCCTGGAGCGCGGGACTAGCGGTGAACTACGAGCAGTACTTC	CAWSAGLAVNYEQYF
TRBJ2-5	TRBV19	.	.	TGTGCCAGGACGTCAGGGCTACAAGAGACCCAGTACTTC	CARTSGLQETQYF
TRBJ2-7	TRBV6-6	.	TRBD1	TGTGCCAGCAGCCTGGACAGGACCCTTTCCTACGAGCAGTACTTC	CASSLDRTLSYEQYF
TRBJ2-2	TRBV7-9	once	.	TGTGCCAGCAGCCCCGGCCAAGCCACCGGGGAGCTGTTTTTT	CASSPGQATGELFF
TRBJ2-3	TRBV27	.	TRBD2	TGTGCCAGCAGTTTACCGCGCGGGGGGGCCGAAGGGGATACGCAGTATTTT	CASSLPRGGAEGDTQYF
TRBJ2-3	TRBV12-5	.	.	TGTGCTAGTGCTCCCAACGGACAGAGAACAGATACGCAGTATTTT	CASAPNGQRTDTQYF
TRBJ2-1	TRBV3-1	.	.	TGTGCCAGCAGTCACAGGCAAGCCGGGCCACACAATGAGCAGTTCTTC	CASSHRQAGPHNEQFF
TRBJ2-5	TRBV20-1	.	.	TGCAGTGCTAGAGAGGCAGAAGAGACCCAGTACTTC	CSAREAEETQYF
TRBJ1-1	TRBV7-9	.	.	TGTGCCAGCAGCATGGACCGTGAAGCTTTCTTT	CASSMDREAFF
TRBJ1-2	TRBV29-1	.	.	TGCAGCGTTGTTGACAGACTCTATGGCTACACCTTC	CSVVDRLYGYTF
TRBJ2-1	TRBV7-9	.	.	TGTGCCAGCAGCGACAGCGGGTCCCAGTTCTTC	CASSDSGSQFF
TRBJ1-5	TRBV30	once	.	TGTGCCTGGAGTTTTTCGGGACCGATAAATCAGCCCCAGCATTTT	CAWSFSGPINQPQHF
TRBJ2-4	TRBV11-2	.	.	TGTGCCAGCAGACTCCCCTACGGGGCTTACAAAAACATTCAGTACTTC	CASRLPYGAYKNIQYF
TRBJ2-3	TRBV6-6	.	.	TGTGCCAGCGGTGGCTCCGGGGGCGCAGATACGCAGTATTTT	CASGGSGGADTQYF
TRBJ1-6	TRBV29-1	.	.	TGCAGCGTTGAAGCGGGCAGGGACTATAATTCACCCCTCCACTTT	CSVEAGRDYNSPLHF
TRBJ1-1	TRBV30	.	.	TGTGCCTGGAGAGACCAGATGAACACTGAAGCTTTCTTT	CAWRDQMNTEAFF
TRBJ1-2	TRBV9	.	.	TGTGCCAGCAGCGTATTGGACGCTGGTAACTATGGCTACACCTTC	CASSVLDAGNYGYTF
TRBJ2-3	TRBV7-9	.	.	TGTGCCAGTGGGCGGGCACTAGCTGATTTTGAACAGTATTTT	CASGRALADFEQYF
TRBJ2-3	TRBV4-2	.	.	TGTGCCAGCAGCCAAGAAAGACTGACTAGCACAGATACGCAGTATTTT	CASSQERLTSTDTQYF
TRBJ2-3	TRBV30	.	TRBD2	TGTGCCTGGACCCTATCCTATTTGACTAGCGGGGGGGCCGAAGGCACAGATACGCAGTATTTT	CAWTLSYLTSGGAEGTDTQYF
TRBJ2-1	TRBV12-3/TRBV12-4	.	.	TGTGCCAGCGGAGGGGGGGGGCCTCACAATGAGCAGTTCTTC	CASGGGGPHNEQFF
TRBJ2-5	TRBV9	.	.	TGTGCCAGCAGCGTAGGGGGAAATCAAGAGACCCAGTACTTC	CASSVGGNQETQYF
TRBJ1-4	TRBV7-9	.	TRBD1	TGTGCCAGCAGCGATCCCAGACAGGGAACTAATGAAAAACTGTTTTTT	CASSDPRQGTNEKLFF
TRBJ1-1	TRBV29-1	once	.	TGCAGCGTTCCGTACCCATCGAACACTGAAGCTTTCTTT	CSVPYPSNTEAFF
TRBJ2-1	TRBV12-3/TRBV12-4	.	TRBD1	TGTGCCAGCAGCCCCGGGACAGGGGTGCGCAATGAGCAGTTCTTC	CASSPGTGVRNEQFF
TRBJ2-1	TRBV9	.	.	TGTGCCAGCAGCGGGGATAACAATGAGCAGTTCTTC	CASSGDNNEQFF
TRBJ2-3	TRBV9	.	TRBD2	TGTGCCAGCAGCGAGAGCGGGGTCACAGATACGCAGTATTTT	CASSESGVTDTQYF
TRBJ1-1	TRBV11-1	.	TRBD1	TGTGCCAGCCGGGACAGGAGGAACACTGAAGCTTTCTTT	CASRDRRNTEAFF
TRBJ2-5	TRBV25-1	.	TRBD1	TGTGCCAGCAGTGACGGGACAGGGAAAGAGACCCAGTACTTC	CASSDGTGKETQYF
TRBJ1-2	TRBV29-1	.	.	TGCAGCGTTGAATCTCTTAAGGCTGGTGGCTACACCTTC	CSVESLKAGGYTF
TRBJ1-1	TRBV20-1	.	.	TGCAGTGCTAGAGATCATCAGGCTTTGAACACTGAAGCTTTCTTT	CSARDHQALNTEAFF
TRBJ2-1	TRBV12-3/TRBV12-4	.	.	TGTGCCAGCAGTTTTTCGGGGATCTACAATGAGCAGTTCTTC	CASSFSGIYNEQFF
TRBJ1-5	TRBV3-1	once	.	TGTGCCAGCAGCCAAGATGGTGCCGACCAGCCCCAGCATTTT	CASSQDGADQPQHF
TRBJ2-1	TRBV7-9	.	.	TGTGCCAGCAGCAAGGGCAGGCCTAGTTGGGATGAGCAGTTCTTC	CASSKGRPSWDEQFF
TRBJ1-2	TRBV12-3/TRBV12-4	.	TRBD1	TGTGCCAGCAGTCACCAGGGGGATGGCTACACCTTC	CASSHQGDGYTF
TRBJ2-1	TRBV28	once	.	TGTGCCAGCAGCCCACGGAGTGAGCAGTTCTTC	CASSPRSEQFF
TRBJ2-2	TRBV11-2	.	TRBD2	TGTGCCAGCAGCTCTAGCGGGGGAACGAACACCGGGGAGCTGTTTTTT	CASSSSGGTNTGELFF
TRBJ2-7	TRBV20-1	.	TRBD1	TGCAGTGCACCGACAGGGGGCTACGAGCAGTACTTC	CSAPTGGYEQYF
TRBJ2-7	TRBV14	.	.	TGTGCCAGCAGCCAAGGGGGATCAGCACACTACGAGCAGTACTTC	CASSQGGSAHYEQYF
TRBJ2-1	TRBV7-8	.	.	TGTGCCAGCAGCTTATACCCACTAACCGACAATGAGCAGTTCTTC	CASSLYPLTDNEQFF
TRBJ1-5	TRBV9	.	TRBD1	TGTGCCAGCAGCGGGGGACAGGGTGGAAATCAGCCCCAGCATTTT	CASSGGQGGNQPQHF
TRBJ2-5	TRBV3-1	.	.	TGTGCCAGCAGCCAAGATTTTGAGACCTACCAAGAGACCCAGTACTTC	CASSQDFETYQETQYF
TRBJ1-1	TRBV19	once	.	TGTGCCAGTAGTATCGGTGGGGCGAACACTGAAGCTTTCTTT	CASSIGGANTEAFF
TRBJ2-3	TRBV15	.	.	TGTGCCACCAGCAGAGAGCTCGGACTTTCCACAGATACGCAGTATTTT	CATSRELGLSTDTQYF
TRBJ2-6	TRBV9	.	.	TGTGCCAGCAGCGGGAGCATAACCAACGTCCTGACTTTC	CASSGSITNVLTF
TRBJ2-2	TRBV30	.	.	TGTGCCTTAACAGGCACCGGGGAGCTGTTTTTT	CALTGTGELFF